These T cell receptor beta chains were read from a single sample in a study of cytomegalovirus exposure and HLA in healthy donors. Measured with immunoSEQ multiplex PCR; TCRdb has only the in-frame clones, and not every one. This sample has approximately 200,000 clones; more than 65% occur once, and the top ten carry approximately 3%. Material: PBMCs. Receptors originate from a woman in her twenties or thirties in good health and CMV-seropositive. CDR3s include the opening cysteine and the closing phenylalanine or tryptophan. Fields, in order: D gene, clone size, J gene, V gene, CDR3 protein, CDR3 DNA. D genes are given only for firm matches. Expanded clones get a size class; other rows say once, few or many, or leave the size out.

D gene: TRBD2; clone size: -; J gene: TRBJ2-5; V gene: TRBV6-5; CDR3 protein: CASSLGRQETQYF; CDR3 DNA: TGTGCCAGCAGCCTCGGGAGGCAAGAGACCCAGTACTTC
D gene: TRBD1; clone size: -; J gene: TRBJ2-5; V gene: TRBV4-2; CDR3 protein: CASSFGQGGQETQYF; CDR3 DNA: TGTGCCAGCAGCTTCGGACAGGGCGGGCAAGAGACCCAGTACTTC
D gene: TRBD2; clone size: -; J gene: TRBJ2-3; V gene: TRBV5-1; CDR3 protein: CASSLIQRERSDTQYF; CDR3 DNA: TGCGCCAGCAGCTTAATCCAGCGGGAGAGGTCAGATACGCAGTATTTT
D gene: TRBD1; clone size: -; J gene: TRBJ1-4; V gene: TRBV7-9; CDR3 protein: CSSSSKSRGPMGEKLFF; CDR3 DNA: TGTTCCAGCAGCTCAAAATCCAGGGGGCCTATGGGAGAAAAACTGTTTTTT
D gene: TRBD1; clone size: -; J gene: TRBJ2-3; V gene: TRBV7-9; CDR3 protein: CSSRRSQGQFTDTQYF; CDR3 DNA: TGTTCCAGCAGACGGTCTCAGGGACAGTTCACAGATACGCAGTATTTT
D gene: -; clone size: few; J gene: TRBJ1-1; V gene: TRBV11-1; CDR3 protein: CASSPPNREYTEAFF; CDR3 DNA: TGTGCCAGCAGCCCCCCAAACAGGGAGTACACTGAAGCTTTCTTT
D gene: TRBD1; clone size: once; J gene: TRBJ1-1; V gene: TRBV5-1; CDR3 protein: CASSSGQGKNTEAFF; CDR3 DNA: TGCGCCAGCAGCTCTGGACAGGGAAAGAACACTGAAGCTTTCTTT
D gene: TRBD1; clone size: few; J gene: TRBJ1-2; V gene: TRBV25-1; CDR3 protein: CASSGGQGVNYGYTF; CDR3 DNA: TGTGCCAGCAGTGGGGGACAGGGAGTTAACTATGGCTACACCTTC
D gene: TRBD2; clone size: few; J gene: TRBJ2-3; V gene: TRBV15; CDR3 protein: CATSREIAGEGDTQYF; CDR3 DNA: TGTGCCACCAGCAGAGAGATAGCGGGAGAAGGAGATACGCAGTATTTT
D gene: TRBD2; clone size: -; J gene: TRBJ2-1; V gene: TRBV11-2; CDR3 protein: CASSLSTSGRDKQFF; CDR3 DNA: TGTGCCAGCAGCTTATCGACTAGCGGGAGGGATAAGCAGTTCTTC
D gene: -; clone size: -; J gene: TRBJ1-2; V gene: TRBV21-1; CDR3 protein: CASSKVGDRGRVGYTF; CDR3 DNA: TGTGCCAGCAGCAAAGTCGGGGACAGGGGGCGCGTTGGCTACACCTTC
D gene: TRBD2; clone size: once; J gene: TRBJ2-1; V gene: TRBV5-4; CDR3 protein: CASSILGGAAYNEQFF; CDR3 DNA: TGTGCCAGCAGCATCCTCGGGGGGGCAGCTTACAATGAGCAGTTCTTC
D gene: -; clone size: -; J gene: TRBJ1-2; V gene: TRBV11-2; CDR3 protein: CASSSRPVDGYTF; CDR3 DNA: TGTGCCAGCAGCTCCCGCCCGGTCGATGGCTACACCTTC
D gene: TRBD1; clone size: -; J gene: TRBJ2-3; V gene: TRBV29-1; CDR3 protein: CSVVGGGQGPDTQYF; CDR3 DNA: TGCAGCGTTGTGGGGGGGGGACAGGGGCCAGATACGCAGTATTTT
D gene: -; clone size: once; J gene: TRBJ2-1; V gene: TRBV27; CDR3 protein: CASSLPRDNEQFF; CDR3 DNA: TGTGCCAGCAGTCTCCCCCGGGACAATGAGCAGTTCTTC
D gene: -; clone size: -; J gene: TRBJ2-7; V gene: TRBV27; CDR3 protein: CASSLDYSVYEQYF; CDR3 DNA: TGTGCCAGCAGTTTGGATTACAGTGTCTACGAGCAGTACTTC
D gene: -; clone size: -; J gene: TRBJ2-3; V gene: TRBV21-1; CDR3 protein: CASSNPDRVGTDTQYF; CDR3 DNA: TGTGCCAGCAGCAACCCGGACAGGGTAGGAACAGATACGCAGTATTTT
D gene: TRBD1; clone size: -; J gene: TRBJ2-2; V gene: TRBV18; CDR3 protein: CASSGTGLNTGELFF; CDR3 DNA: TGTGCCAGCTCAGGGACAGGACTGAACACCGGGGAGCTGTTTTTT
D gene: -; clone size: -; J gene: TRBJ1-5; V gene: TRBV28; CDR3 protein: CASSLGQTSMPQHF; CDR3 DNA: TGTGCCAGCAGTTTAGGACAAACATCAATGCCCCAGCATTTT
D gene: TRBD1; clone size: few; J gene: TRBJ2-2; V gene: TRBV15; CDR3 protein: CATSRTSVQGASGELFF; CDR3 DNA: TGTGCCACCAGCAGGACGTCGGTACAGGGGGCTTCCGGGGAGCTGTTTTTT
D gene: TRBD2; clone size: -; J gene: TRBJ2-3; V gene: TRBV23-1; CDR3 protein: CASRHLLLAGTDTQYF; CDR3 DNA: TGCGCCAGCAGACACCTCTTGCTAGCGGGAACAGATACGCAGTATTTT
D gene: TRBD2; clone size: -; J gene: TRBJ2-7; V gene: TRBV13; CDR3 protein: CASSLSQREKQYF; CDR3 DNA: TGTGCCAGCAGCTTATCCCAGCGGGAGAAGCAGTACTTC
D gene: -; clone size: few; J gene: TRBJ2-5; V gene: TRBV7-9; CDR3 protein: CASSSQTGWETQYF; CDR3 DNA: TGTGCCAGCAGCTCCCAGACGGGATGGGAGACCCAGTACTTC
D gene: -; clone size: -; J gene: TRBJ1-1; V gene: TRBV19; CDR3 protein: CASSMANTEAFF; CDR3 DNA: TGTGCCAGTAGTATGGCCAACACTGAAGCTTTCTTT
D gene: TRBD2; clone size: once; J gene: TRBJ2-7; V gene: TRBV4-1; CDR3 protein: CASSQDEREAPYEQYF; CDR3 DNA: TGCGCCAGCAGCCAAGATGAACGGGAGGCCCCCTACGAGCAGTACTTC